The TCR beta chain described here comes from a study of T cell responses to AZD1222 COVID-19 vaccine. Overall study context: Combined were second doses at about 4 or about 12 weeks. Study-wide points: Receipt of two AZD1222 doses was followed by a rise in Spike-specific TCR breadth and depth. The study reported that nearly half of spike-specific TCRs target unmutated variant regions.

V lost 2 bases to trimming and J lost 7 bases, with 12 bases between them. In germline, CDR1 is MNHNS, CDR2 SASEGT. The CDR3 sequence is 13 residues long. TCRdb's copy holds only in-frame clones and misses some; the assay was immunoSEQ multiplex PCR. This table has 110,000 or so clones, 80% to 90% appearing once. For this clone: The antigen is not known.

This receptor was obtained from an adult in good health. The V call is TRBV6-1, the J call TRBJ2-7; D not certain. Material: peripheral blood, obtained on day 0 of AZD1222 vaccination. This CDR3 reads CASSESGFREQYF. The CDR3 bases are TGTGCCAGCAGTGAATCGGGCTTCCGGGAGCAGTACTTC.